This record concerns one TCR beta chain sequence. PCR primers comprised 60 Vbeta and 13 Jbeta primers. Only in-frame clones appear in the TCRdb table, and some are missing; sequencing was by immunoSEQ multiplex PCR. The data contain roughly 180,000 clones, approximately 84% of them seen just once; the ten biggest clones take up approximately 2.6%. In germline, CDR1 is SGHRS, CDR2 YFSETQ. The V and J ends lost 0 bases and 5 bases respectively, with 17 bases between them. The CDR3 consists of 16 residues. This record comes from a study of cytomegalovirus exposure and HLA in healthy donors. The receptor was isolated from a female donor in good health and CMV-seronegative. Sequencing used PBMCs. V and J are TRBV5-1 and TRBJ2-5, with D possibly TRBD2 on 6 matching bases. The CDR3 region is CASSLAWGDARETQYF. The CDR3 DNA reads TGCGCCAGCAGCTTGGCCTGGGGGGACGCTCGTGAGACCCAGTACTTC.